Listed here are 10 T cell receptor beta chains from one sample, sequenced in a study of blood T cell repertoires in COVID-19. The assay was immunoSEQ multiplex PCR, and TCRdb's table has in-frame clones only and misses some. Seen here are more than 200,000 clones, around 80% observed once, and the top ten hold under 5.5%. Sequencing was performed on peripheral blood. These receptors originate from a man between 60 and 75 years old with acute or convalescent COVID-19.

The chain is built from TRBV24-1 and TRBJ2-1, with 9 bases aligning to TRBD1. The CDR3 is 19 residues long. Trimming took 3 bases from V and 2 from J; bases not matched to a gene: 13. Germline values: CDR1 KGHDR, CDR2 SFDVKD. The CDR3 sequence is CATSDGTGRREKAYNEQFF. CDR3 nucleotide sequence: TGTGCCACCAGTGATGGGACAGGGAGGCGGGAGAAAGCCTACAATGAGCAGTTCTTC.

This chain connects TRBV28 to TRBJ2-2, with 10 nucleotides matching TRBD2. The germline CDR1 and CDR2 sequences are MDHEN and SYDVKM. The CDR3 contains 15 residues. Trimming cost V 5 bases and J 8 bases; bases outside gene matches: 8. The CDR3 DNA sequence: TGTGCCAGCAGTCCCGTAGCGGGAGGACCAGGGGAGCTGTTTTTT. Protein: CASSPVAGGPGELFF.

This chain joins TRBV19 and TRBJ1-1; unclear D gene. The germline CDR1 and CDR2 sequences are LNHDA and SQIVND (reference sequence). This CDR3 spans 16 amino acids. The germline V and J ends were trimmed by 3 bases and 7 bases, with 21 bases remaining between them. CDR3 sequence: CASSIVRRRTSLEAFF. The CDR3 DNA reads TGTGCCAGTAGTATTGTCCGCAGGAGGACTTCACTTGAAGCTTTCTTT. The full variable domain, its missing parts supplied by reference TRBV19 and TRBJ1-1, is DGGITQSPKYLFRKEGQNVTLSCEQNLNHDAMYWYRQDPGQGLRLIYYSQIVNDFQKGDIAEGYSVSREKKESFPLTVTSAQKNPTAFYLCASSIVRRRTSLEAFFGQGTRLTVV.

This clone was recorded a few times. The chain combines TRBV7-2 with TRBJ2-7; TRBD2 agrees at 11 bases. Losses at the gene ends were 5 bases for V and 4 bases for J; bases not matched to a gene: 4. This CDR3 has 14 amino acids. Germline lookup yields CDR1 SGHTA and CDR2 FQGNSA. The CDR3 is CASSPTSGGYEQYF. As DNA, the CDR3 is TGTGCCAGCAGCCCCACTAGCGGGGGTTACGAGCAGTACTTC.

CDR3 DNA: TGTGCCTGCCGAGGGGGGGCAGGTCAAGAGACCCAGTACTTC. Amino acids: CACRGGAGQETQYF. The rearrangement uses TRBV30 and TRBJ2-5; tentative D call: TRBD2 (7 bases). The CDR3 runs 14 residues. V was trimmed by 6 bases and J by 2 bases, leaving 16 bases between them. Looked up from germline, CDR1 is GTSNPN and CDR2 is SVGIG (reference sequence). The full variable domain, in which reference TRBV30 and TRBJ2-5 provide the parts outside the CDR3, is SQTIHQWPATLVQPVGSPLSLECTVEGTSNPNLYWYRQAAGRGLQLLFYSVGIGQISSEVPQNLSASRPQDRQFILSSKKLLLSDSGFYLCACRGGAGQETQYFGPGTRLLVL.

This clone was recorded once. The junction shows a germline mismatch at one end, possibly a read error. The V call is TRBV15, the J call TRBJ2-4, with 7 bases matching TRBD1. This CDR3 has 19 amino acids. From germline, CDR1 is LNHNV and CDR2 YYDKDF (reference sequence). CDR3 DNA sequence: TGTGCCACCAGCGGAGACCGTTACCGGGACAGTCTAGCCAAAAACATTCAGTACTTC. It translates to CATSGDRYRDSLAKNIQYF.

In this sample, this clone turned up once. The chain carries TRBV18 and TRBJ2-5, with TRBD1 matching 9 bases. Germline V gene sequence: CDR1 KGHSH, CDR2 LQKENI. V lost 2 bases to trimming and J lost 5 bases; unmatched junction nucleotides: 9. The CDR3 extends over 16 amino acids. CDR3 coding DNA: TGTGCCAGCTCACCAGACAAACAGGGGGCGAGGGAGACCCAGTACTTC. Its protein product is CASSPDKQGARETQYF.

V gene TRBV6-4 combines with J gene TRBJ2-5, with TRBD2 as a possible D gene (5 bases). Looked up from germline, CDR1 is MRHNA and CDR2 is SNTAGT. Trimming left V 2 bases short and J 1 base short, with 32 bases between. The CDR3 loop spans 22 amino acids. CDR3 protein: CASSDHGPGVWRVTVAQETQYF. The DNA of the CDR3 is TGTGCCAGCAGTGACCACGGGCCAGGCGTATGGCGGGTAACAGTCGCCCAAGAGACCCAGTACTTC.

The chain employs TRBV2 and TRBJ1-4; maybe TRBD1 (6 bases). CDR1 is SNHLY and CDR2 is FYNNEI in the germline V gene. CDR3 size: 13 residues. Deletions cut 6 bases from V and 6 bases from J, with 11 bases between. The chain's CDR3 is CASRWQGHEKLFF. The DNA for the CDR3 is TGTGCCAGCAGGTGGCAGGGGCATGAAAAACTGTTTTTT. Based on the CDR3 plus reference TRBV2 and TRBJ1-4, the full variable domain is EPEVTQTPSHQVTQMGQEVILRCVPISNHLYFYWYRQILGQKVEFLVSFYNNEISEKSEIFDDQFSVERPDGSNFTLKIRSTKLEDSAMYFCASRWQGHEKLFFGSGTQLSVL.

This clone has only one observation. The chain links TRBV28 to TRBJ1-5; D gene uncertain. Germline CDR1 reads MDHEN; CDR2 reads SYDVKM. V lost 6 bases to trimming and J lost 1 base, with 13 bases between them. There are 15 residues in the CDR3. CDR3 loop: CASSPRWESNQPQHF. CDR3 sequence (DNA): TGTGCCAGCAGCCCTAGATGGGAGAGCAATCAGCCCCAGCATTTT.